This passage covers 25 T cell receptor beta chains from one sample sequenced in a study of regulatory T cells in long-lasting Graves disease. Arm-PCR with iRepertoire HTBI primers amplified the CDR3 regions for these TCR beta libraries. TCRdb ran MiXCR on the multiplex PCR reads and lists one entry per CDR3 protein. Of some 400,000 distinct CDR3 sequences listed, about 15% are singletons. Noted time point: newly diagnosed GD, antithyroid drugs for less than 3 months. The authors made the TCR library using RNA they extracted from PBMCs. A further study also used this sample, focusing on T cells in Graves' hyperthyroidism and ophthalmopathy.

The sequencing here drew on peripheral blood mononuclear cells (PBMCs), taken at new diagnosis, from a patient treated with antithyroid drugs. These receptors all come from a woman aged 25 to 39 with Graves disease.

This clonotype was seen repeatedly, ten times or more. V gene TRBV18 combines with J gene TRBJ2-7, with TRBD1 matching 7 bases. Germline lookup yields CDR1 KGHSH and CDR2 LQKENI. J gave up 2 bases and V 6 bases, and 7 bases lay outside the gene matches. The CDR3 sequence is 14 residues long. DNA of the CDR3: TGTGCCAGCTCTCAGATGCAGGGGGCCTACGAGCAGTACTTC. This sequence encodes CASSQMQGAYEQYF.

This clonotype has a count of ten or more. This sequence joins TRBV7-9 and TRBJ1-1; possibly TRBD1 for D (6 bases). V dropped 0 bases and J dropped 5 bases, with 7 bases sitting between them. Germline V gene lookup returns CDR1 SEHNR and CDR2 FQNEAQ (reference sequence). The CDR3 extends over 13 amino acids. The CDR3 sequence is CASSLAQGTEAFF. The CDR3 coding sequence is TGTGCCAGCAGCTTAGCTCAGGGGACTGAAGCTTTCTTT.

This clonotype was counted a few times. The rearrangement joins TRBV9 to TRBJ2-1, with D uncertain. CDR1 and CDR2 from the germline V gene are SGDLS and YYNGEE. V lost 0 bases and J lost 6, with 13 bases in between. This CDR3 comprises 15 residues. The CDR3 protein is CASSVEGLVGNEQFF. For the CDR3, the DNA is TGTGCCAGCAGCGTAGAGGGTCTAGTGGGCAATGAGCAGTTCTTC.

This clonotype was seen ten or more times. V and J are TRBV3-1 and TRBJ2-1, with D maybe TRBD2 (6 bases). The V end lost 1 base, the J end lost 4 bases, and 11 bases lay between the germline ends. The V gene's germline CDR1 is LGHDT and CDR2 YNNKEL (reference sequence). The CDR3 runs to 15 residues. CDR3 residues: CASSQGSGEYNEQFF. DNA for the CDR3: TGTGCCAGCAGCCAAGGTAGCGGAGAATACAATGAGCAGTTCTTC.

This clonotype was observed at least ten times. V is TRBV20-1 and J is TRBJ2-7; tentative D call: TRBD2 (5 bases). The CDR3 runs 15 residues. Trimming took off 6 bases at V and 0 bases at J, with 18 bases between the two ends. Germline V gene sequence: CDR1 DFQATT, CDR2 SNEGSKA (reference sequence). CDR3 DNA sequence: TGCAGTGCCCAGATAGCGACCACCGGCTCCTACGAGCAGTACTTC. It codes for CSAQIATTGSYEQYF.

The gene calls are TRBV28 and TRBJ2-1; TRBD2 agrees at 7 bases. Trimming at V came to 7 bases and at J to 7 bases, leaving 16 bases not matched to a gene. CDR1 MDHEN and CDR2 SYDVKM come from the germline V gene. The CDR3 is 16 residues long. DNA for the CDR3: TGTGCCAGCACCACCCTTACTAGCGCGAAGGGGAATGAGCAGTTCTTC. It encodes CASTTLTSAKGNEQFF.

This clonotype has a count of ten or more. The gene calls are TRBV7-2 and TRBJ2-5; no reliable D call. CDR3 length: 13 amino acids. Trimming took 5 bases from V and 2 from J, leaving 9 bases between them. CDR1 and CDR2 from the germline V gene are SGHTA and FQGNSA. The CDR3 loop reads CASSVRVQETQYF. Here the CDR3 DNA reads TGTGCCAGCAGCGTTCGGGTTCAAGAGACCCAGTACTTC.

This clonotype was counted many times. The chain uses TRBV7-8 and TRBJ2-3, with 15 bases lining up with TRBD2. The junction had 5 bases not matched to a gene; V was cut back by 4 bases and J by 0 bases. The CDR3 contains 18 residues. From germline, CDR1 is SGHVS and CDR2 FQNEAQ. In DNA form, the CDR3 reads TGTGCCAGCAGCTCAGAGGGACTAGCGGGAGGTAGCACAGATACGCAGTATTTT. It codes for CASSSEGLAGGSTDTQYF.

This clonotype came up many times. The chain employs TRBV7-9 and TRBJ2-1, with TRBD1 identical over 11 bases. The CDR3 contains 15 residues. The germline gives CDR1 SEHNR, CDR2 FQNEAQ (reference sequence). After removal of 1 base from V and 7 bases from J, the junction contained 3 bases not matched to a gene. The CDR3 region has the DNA TGTGCCAGCAGCTTAGAGGGACAGGGGGTAAATGAGCAGTTCTTC. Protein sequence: CASSLEGQGVNEQFF.

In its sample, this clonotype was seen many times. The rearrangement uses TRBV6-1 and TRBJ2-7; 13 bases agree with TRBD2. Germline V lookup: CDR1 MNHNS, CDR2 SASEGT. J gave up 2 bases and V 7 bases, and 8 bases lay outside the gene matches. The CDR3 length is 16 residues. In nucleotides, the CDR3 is TGTGCCAGCACCATTGGGACTAGCGGGACCACCTACGAGCAGTACTTC. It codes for CASTIGTSGTTYEQYF.

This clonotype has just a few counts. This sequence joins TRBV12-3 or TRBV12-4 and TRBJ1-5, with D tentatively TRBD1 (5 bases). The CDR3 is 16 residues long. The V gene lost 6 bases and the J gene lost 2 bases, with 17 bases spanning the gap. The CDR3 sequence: CASSPSGGWGNQPQHF. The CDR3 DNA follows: TGTGCCAGCAGCCCTTCGGGGGGTTGGGGCAATCAGCCCCAGCATTTT.

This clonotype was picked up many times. The CDR3 region has the DNA TGTGCCTGGAGTAGGAATTCACCCCTCCACTTT. Its translation is CAWSRNSPLHF. V is TRBV30 and J is TRBJ1-6; D unclear. This CDR3 is 11 amino acids long. The V and J ends lost 2 bases and 7 bases respectively, with 3 bases between them. Germline V gives CDR1 GTSNPN, CDR2 SVGIG (reference sequence).

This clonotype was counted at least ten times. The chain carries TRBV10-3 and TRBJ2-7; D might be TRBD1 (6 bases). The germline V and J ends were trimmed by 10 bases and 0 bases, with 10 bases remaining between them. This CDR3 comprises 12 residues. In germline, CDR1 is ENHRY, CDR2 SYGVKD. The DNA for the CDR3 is TGTGCCAGCTGGGACACCTCCTACGAGCAGTACTTC. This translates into CASWDTSYEQYF.

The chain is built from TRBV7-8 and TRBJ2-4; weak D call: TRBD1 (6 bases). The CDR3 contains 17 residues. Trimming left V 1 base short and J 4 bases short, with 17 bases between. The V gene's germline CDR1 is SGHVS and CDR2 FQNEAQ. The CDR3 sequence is CASSLGLQGKGKNIQYF. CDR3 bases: TGTGCCAGCAGCTTAGGTCTGCAGGGGAAGGGGAAAAACATTCAGTACTTC.

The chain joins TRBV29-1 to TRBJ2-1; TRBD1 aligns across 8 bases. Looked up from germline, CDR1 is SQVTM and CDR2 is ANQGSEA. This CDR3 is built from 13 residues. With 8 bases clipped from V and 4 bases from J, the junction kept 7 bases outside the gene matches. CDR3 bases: TGCAGCCTTAAACAGGGGGTATACAATGAGCAGTTCTTC. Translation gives CSLKQGVYNEQFF.

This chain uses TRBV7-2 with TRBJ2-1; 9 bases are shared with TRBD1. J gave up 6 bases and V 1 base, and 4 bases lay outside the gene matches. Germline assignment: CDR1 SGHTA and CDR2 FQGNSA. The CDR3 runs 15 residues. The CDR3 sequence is CASSLVGTGSNEQFF. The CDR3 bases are TGTGCCAGCAGCTTAGTTGGGACAGGGTCCAATGAGCAGTTCTTC.

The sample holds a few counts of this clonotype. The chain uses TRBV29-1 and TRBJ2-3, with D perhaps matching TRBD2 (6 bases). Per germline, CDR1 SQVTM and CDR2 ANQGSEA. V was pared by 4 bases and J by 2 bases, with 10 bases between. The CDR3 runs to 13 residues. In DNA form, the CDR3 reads TGCAGCGTTGGGAGGGTGTTCACAGATACGCAGTATTTT. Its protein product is CSVGRVFTDTQYF.

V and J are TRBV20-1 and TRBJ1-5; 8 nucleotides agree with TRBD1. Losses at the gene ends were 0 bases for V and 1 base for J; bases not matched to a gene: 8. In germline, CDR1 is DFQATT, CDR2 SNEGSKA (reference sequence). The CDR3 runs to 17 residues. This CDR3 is CSARDMTGAGSNQPQHF. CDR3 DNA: TGCAGTGCTAGAGACATGACAGGGGCTGGGAGCAATCAGCCCCAGCATTTT.

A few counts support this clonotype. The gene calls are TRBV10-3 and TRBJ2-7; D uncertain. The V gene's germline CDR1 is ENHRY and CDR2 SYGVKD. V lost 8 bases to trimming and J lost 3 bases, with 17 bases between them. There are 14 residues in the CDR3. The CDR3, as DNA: TGTGCCATCTCCAAAGCAACAGCTGACTACGAGCAGTACTTC. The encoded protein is CAISKATADYEQYF.

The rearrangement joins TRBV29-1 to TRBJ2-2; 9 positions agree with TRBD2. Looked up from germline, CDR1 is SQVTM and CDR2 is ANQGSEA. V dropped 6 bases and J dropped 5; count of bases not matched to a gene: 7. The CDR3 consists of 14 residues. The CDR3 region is CSVAGGPGTGELFF. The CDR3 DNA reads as TGCAGCGTGGCGGGAGGGCCGGGAACCGGGGAGCTGTTTTTT.

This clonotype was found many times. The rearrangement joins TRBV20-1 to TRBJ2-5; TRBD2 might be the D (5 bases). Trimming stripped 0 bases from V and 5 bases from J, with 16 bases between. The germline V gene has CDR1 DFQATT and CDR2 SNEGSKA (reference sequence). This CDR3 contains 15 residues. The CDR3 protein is CSARDLMEVSETQYF. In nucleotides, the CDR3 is TGCAGTGCTAGAGATCTTATGGAGGTATCGGAGACCCAGTACTTC.

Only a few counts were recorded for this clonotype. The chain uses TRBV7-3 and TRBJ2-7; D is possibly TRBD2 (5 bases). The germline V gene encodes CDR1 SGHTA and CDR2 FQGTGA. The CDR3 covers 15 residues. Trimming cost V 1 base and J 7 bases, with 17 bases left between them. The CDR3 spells CASSLSGQISKEQYF. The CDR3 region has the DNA TGTGCCAGCAGCTTAAGCGGGCAGATCTCTAAAGAGCAGTACTTC.

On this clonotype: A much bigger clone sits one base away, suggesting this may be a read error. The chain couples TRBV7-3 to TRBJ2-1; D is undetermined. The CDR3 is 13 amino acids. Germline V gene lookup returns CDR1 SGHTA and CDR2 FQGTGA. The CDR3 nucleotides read TGTGCCGGCAGGTCGAACACCTACAATGAGCAGTTCTTC. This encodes CAGRSNTYNEQFF.

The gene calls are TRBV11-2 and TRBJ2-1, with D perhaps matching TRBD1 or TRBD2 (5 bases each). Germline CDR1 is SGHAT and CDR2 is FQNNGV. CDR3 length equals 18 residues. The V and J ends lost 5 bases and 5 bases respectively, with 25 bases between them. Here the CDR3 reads CASSGRGAQEEGHNEQFF. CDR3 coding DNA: TGTGCCAGCAGCGGCCGGGGAGCCCAGGAAGAGGGGCACAATGAGCAGTTCTTC.

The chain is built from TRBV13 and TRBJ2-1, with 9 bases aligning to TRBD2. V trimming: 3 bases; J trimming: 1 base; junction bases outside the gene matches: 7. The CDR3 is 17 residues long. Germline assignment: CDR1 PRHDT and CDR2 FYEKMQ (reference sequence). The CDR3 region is CASSFGGRAASYNEQFF. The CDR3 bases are TGTGCCAGCAGCTTTGGCGGGAGGGCCGCATCCTACAATGAGCAGTTCTTC.